A selection of T cell receptor beta chains follows, all from one sample in a study of human T cells and chemical hapten exposure. One entry per CDR3 protein results from TCRdb running MiXCR on the RACE reads. This sample carries some 44,000 distinct CDR3 sequences, 8.9% of them seen once, and the ten largest clones take 15%. Sequencing used whole blood, obtained in connection with sensitization to the hapten diphenylcyclopropenone (DPC). The receptor source for this set is a woman in her 40s with alopecia areata. Some clones in this sample may be carry-over from other donors' samples. Both conserved end residues are part of each CDR3. The order of the fields is D gene, J gene, V gene, clone size, CDR3 protein, CDR3 DNA. The D gene is left open where the match is weak. Clone size appears in some rows only: once, few, many, or a class for an expanded clone.

D gene: NA
J gene: TRBJ1-5
V gene: TRBV7-9
clone size: few
CDR3 protein: CASSPPPWGDSNQPQHF
CDR3 DNA: TGTGCCAGCAGCCCGCCACCCTGGGGGGATAGCAATCAGCCCCAGCATTTT

D gene: NA
J gene: TRBJ1-4
V gene: TRBV7-2
clone size: many
CDR3 protein: CASSSAGLANEKLFF
CDR3 DNA: TGTGCCAGCAGCTCGGCAGGGTTGGCTAATGAAAAACTGTTTTTT

D gene: NA
J gene: TRBJ1-1
V gene: TRBV29-1
clone size: NA
CDR3 protein: CSAPVLSAFF
CDR3 DNA: TGCAGCGCCCCAGTCTTGAGTGCTTTCTTT

D gene: NA
J gene: TRBJ2-1
V gene: TRBV3-2
clone size: NA
CDR3 protein: CASSRRTSVTLKGNEQFF
CDR3 DNA: TGTGCCAGCAGCCGACGGACTAGCGTAACTTTAAAGGGGAATGAGCAGTTCTTC

D gene: NA
J gene: TRBJ2-5
V gene: TRBV12-3/TRBV12-4
clone size: NA
CDR3 protein: CASTWEAWGTQYF
CDR3 DNA: TGTGCCAGCACCTGGGAGGCCTGGGGGACCCAGTACTTC

D gene: TRBD1
J gene: TRBJ2-2
V gene: TRBV7-9
clone size: NA
CDR3 protein: CASSFGRTGGRTGELFF
CDR3 DNA: TGTGCCAGCAGCTTTGGCCGGACAGGGGGCCGCACCGGGGAGCTGTTTTTT

D gene: TRBD1
J gene: TRBJ2-3
V gene: TRBV5-1
clone size: many
CDR3 protein: CASSRRDSLQGDTQYF
CDR3 DNA: TGCGCCAGCAGCAGACGGGACAGTCTCCAGGGAGATACGCAGTATTTT

D gene: NA
J gene: TRBJ1-2
V gene: TRBV29-1
clone size: NA
CDR3 protein: CSVERPGVGYTF
CDR3 DNA: TGCAGCGTTGAGCGCCCTGGGGTCGGCTACACCTTC

D gene: TRBD1
J gene: TRBJ2-2
V gene: TRBV6-5
clone size: many
CDR3 protein: CASSYVGGTGSTGELFF
CDR3 DNA: TGTGCCAGCAGTTATGTAGGGGGGACAGGCTCCACCGGGGAGCTGTTTTTT

D gene: TRBD1
J gene: TRBJ1-6
V gene: TRBV20-1
clone size: few
CDR3 protein: CSAKGQVYNSPLHF
CDR3 DNA: TGCAGTGCAAAAGGACAGGTTTATAATTCACCCCTCCACTTT

D gene: TRBD1
J gene: TRBJ2-1
V gene: TRBV15
clone size: many
CDR3 protein: CATTFFGQGPNEQFF
CDR3 DNA: TGTGCCACCACCTTCTTTGGACAGGGTCCCAATGAGCAGTTCTTC

D gene: TRBD1
J gene: TRBJ2-7
V gene: TRBV6-6
clone size: many
CDR3 protein: CASSYDQGQGVPYEQYF
CDR3 DNA: TGTGCCAGCAGTTACGATCAGGGACAGGGAGTCCCCTACGAGCAGTACTTC

D gene: TRBD1
J gene: TRBJ2-7
V gene: TRBV2
clone size: many
CDR3 protein: CASRPDRNTYEQYF
CDR3 DNA: TGTGCCAGCAGACCGGACAGGAATACCTACGAGCAGTACTTC

D gene: TRBD2
J gene: TRBJ2-1
V gene: TRBV7-2
clone size: many
CDR3 protein: CASSSYSGAFNEQFF
CDR3 DNA: TGTGCCAGCAGCTCGTATAGCGGGGCGTTTAATGAGCAGTTCTTC

D gene: NA
J gene: TRBJ2-5
V gene: TRBV20-1
clone size: many
CDR3 protein: CSARLNAKETQYF
CDR3 DNA: TGCAGTGCTAGATTAAACGCCAAAGAGACCCAGTACTTC

D gene: TRBD1
J gene: TRBJ1-1
V gene: TRBV6-1
clone size: few
CDR3 protein: CASILQGGEAFF
CDR3 DNA: TGTGCCAGCATCCTACAGGGGGGTGAAGCTTTCTTT

D gene: TRBD2
J gene: TRBJ2-1
V gene: TRBV6-6
clone size: many
CDR3 protein: CASSSGEGINEQFF
CDR3 DNA: TGTGCCAGCAGTTCCGGGGAGGGTATTAATGAGCAGTTCTTC

D gene: NA
J gene: TRBJ2-1
V gene: TRBV6-5
clone size: many
CDR3 protein: CARGRGPSDNEQFF
CDR3 DNA: TGTGCCAGGGGTCGGGGTCCCTCTGACAATGAGCAGTTCTTC

D gene: NA
J gene: TRBJ2-3
V gene: TRBV7-2
clone size: many
CDR3 protein: CASSLSWISTDTQYF
CDR3 DNA: TGTGCCAGCAGCCTGAGCTGGATAAGCACAGATACGCAGTATTTT

D gene: NA
J gene: TRBJ2-1
V gene: TRBV4-1
clone size: many
CDR3 protein: CASSQDQPSYQFSDEQFF
CDR3 DNA: TGCGCCAGCAGCCAAGATCAACCTAGCTATCAATTCTCGGATGAGCAGTTCTTC

D gene: NA
J gene: TRBJ2-5
V gene: TRBV6-2/TRBV6-3
clone size: many
CDR3 protein: CASTLQGLQETQYF
CDR3 DNA: TGTGCCAGCACTCTTCAGGGACTCCAAGAGACCCAGTACTTC

D gene: NA
J gene: TRBJ1-1
V gene: TRBV12-3/TRBV12-4
clone size: many
CDR3 protein: CASSFTLPTTTEAFF
CDR3 DNA: TGTGCCAGCAGTTTCACCCTTCCGACAACCACTGAAGCTTTCTTT

D gene: NA
J gene: TRBJ2-5
V gene: TRBV20-1
clone size: NA
CDR3 protein: CSARDIRSAQETQYF
CDR3 DNA: TGCAGTGCTAGAGATATAAGGAGCGCACAAGAGACCCAGTACTTC

D gene: TRBD1
J gene: TRBJ2-7
V gene: TRBV10-3
clone size: many
CDR3 protein: CAILGTGAYEQYF
CDR3 DNA: TGTGCCATCTTGGGGACAGGGGCCTACGAGCAGTACTTC

D gene: NA
J gene: TRBJ1-1
V gene: TRBV3-1
clone size: NA
CDR3 protein: CASSQGFTEAFF
CDR3 DNA: TGTGCCAGCAGCCAAGGGTTTACTGAAGCTTTCTTT

D gene: NA
J gene: TRBJ1-6
V gene: TRBV5-6
clone size: few
CDR3 protein: CASSLAGSAANSPLHF
CDR3 DNA: TGTGCCAGCAGCTTGGCCGGGTCGGCAGCTAATTCACCCCTCCACTTT

D gene: NA
J gene: TRBJ2-5
V gene: TRBV11-2
clone size: many
CDR3 protein: CASSLEVLQETQYF
CDR3 DNA: TGTGCCAGCAGCTTAGAGGTTTTGCAAGAGACCCAGTACTTC

D gene: NA
J gene: TRBJ2-7
V gene: TRBV6-2/TRBV6-3
clone size: many
CDR3 protein: CASSYSSPGGEQYF
CDR3 DNA: TGTGCCAGCAGTTACTCGAGCCCGGGCGGGGAGCAGTACTTC

D gene: NA
J gene: TRBJ1-2
V gene: TRBV7-2
clone size: NA
CDR3 protein: CASSLGARDYTF
CDR3 DNA: TGTGCCAGCAGCTTAGGGGCACGAGACTACACCTTC

D gene: TRBD1
J gene: TRBJ1-1
V gene: TRBV4-3
clone size: many
CDR3 protein: CASSQDGTAPSREAFF
CDR3 DNA: TGCGCCAGCAGCCAAGACGGGACAGCTCCGTCCAGAGAAGCTTTCTTT

D gene: TRBD2
J gene: TRBJ2-3
V gene: TRBV7-8
clone size: many
CDR3 protein: CASSLEPSGAHGGTDTQYF
CDR3 DNA: TGTGCCAGCAGCTTAGAACCTAGCGGGGCCCATGGGGGCACAGATACGCAGTATTTT

D gene: NA
J gene: TRBJ2-1
V gene: TRBV6-5
clone size: many
CDR3 protein: CASSSRGREQFF
CDR3 DNA: TGTGCCAGCAGTTCCAGGGGTCGTGAGCAGTTCTTC

D gene: NA
J gene: TRBJ2-5
V gene: TRBV7-7
clone size: many
CDR3 protein: CASSLGRDSQETQYF
CDR3 DNA: TGTGCCAGCAGCTTAGGGAGGGACAGTCAAGAGACCCAGTACTTC

D gene: TRBD1
J gene: TRBJ2-5
V gene: TRBV11-2
clone size: few
CDR3 protein: CASSRGTGPTGETQYF
CDR3 DNA: TGTGCCAGCAGCAGGGGGACAGGGCCGACTGGGGAGACCCAGTACTTC

D gene: NA
J gene: TRBJ2-1
V gene: TRBV27
clone size: NA
CDR3 protein: CASQEGFLYNEQFF
CDR3 DNA: TGTGCCAGTCAGGAGGGCTTCCTCTACAATGAGCAGTTCTTC

D gene: TRBD1
J gene: TRBJ2-7
V gene: TRBV20-1
clone size: many
CDR3 protein: CSARGGRDRSYEQYF
CDR3 DNA: TGCAGTGCTAGAGGAGGAAGGGACAGGTCCTACGAGCAGTACTTC

D gene: NA
J gene: TRBJ2-7
V gene: TRBV10-3
clone size: many
CDR3 protein: CAISAGGYEQYF
CDR3 DNA: TGTGCCATCAGTGCAGGAGGCTACGAGCAGTACTTC

D gene: NA
J gene: TRBJ2-7
V gene: TRBV28
clone size: few
CDR3 protein: CASSGRSGPLEQYF
CDR3 DNA: TGTGCCAGCAGTGGCCGATCGGGACCCCTGGAGCAGTACTTC

D gene: TRBD1
J gene: TRBJ2-7
V gene: TRBV9
clone size: few
CDR3 protein: CASSVGTGYYEQYF
CDR3 DNA: TGTGCCAGCAGCGTAGGGACAGGCTACTACGAGCAGTACTTC

D gene: TRBD1
J gene: TRBJ2-2
V gene: TRBV20-1
clone size: many
CDR3 protein: CSAADRPTGELFF
CDR3 DNA: TGCAGTGCCGCGGACAGGCCAACCGGGGAGCTGTTTTTT

D gene: TRBD2
J gene: TRBJ2-5
V gene: TRBV11-2
clone size: few
CDR3 protein: CASSQAGGVFETQYF
CDR3 DNA: TGTGCCAGCAGCCAGGCGGGGGGCGTTTTCGAGACCCAGTACTTC

D gene: NA
J gene: TRBJ2-2
V gene: TRBV4-2
clone size: NA
CDR3 protein: CASSQDGGGATGELFF
CDR3 DNA: TGTGCCAGCAGCCAAGACGGTGGGGGGGCCACCGGGGAGCTGTTTTTT

D gene: NA
J gene: TRBJ2-1
V gene: TRBV7-9
clone size: many
CDR3 protein: CASSLRAGQVSEQFF
CDR3 DNA: TGTGCCAGCAGCTTAAGGGCAGGGCAGGTCAGTGAGCAGTTCTTC

D gene: NA
J gene: TRBJ2-1
V gene: TRBV7-6
clone size: many
CDR3 protein: CASSVIFSANEQFF
CDR3 DNA: TGTGCCAGCAGCGTGATTTTCTCGGCCAATGAGCAGTTCTTC

D gene: TRBD1
J gene: TRBJ1-3
V gene: TRBV28
clone size: NA
CDR3 protein: CASSSHGTGAGNTIYF
CDR3 DNA: TGTGCCAGCAGTTCCCACGGGACAGGGGCTGGAAACACCATATATTTT

D gene: TRBD1
J gene: TRBJ1-5
V gene: TRBV19
clone size: many
CDR3 protein: CASSSIGAGGTQPQHF
CDR3 DNA: TGTGCCAGTAGTAGTATTGGGGCAGGGGGCACTCAGCCCCAGCATTTT

D gene: NA
J gene: TRBJ1-1
V gene: TRBV10-3
clone size: few
CDR3 protein: CAISGVQGQKNTEAFF
CDR3 DNA: TGTGCCATCAGCGGGGTCCAAGGACAGAAGAACACTGAAGCTTTCTTT

D gene: NA
J gene: TRBJ2-7
V gene: TRBV5-1
clone size: many
CDR3 protein: CASSFGGGRTYEQYF
CDR3 DNA: TGCGCCAGCAGCTTTGGCGGGGGCCGAACCTACGAGCAGTACTTC

D gene: NA
J gene: TRBJ1-1
V gene: TRBV20-1
clone size: many
CDR3 protein: CSARDLGVRVAFF
CDR3 DNA: TGCAGTGCTAGAGATTTAGGGGTCCGGGTAGCTTTCTTT

D gene: TRBD2
J gene: TRBJ2-4
V gene: TRBV7-8
clone size: many
CDR3 protein: CASSLSAGGRDIQYF
CDR3 DNA: TGTGCCAGCAGCTTATCGGCGGGGGGGCGAGACATTCAGTACTTC